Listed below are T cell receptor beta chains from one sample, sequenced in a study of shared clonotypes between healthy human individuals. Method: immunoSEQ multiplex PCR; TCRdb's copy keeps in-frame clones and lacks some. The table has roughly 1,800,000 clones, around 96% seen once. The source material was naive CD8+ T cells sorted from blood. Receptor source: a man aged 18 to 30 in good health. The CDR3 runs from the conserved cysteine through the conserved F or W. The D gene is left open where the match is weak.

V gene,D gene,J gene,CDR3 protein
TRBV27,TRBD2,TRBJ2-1,CASRLTSGGFNEQFF
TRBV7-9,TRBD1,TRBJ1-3,CASSLTTGGAFGNTIYF
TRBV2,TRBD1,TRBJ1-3,CASSEALTGQGAGNTIYF
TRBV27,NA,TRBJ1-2,CASSLSWQDIRYGYTF
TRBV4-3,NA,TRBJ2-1,CASSPGTLLDEQFF
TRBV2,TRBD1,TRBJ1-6,CASSYFSRGTKTPDNSPLHF
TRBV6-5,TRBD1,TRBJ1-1,CASTLTGTENTEAFF
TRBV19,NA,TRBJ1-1,CASSIDRESNTEAFF
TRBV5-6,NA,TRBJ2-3,CASSLVRGPDTQYF
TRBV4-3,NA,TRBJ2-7,CASSQDPLALSPYEQYF
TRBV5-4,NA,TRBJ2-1,CASSFLQGYNNEQFF
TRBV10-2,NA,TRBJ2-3,CASTLGDTQYF
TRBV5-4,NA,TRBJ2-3,CASSLYTDTQYF
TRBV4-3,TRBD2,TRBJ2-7,CASSQVWPSGTYEQYF
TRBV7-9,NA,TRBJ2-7,CASSPLTDSLTYEQYF
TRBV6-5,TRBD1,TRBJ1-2,CASSPRQGTYGYTF
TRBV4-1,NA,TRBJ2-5,CASSQGTQETQYF
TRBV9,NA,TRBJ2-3,CASSVGPFPDTQYF
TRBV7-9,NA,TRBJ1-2,CASSPGTGYGYTF
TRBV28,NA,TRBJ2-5,CASSLGDFGGETQYF
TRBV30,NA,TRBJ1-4,CAWSEQGRTNEKLFF
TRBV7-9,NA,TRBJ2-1,CASSGPDYNEQFF
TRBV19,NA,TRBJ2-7,CASSIDGEHYEQYF
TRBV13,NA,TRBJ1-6,CASSLGDANSPLHF
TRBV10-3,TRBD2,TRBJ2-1,CAISESFSPRENGEQFF
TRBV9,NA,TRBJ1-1,CASSPTGDGGVF
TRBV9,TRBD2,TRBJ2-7,CASSPPPAGVPPEQYF
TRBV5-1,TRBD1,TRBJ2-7,CASSLQGSGEQYF
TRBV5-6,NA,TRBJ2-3,CASSFLTDTQYF
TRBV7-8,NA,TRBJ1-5,CASSLDLDQPQHF
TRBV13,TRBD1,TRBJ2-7,CASSLSQGEPYEQYF
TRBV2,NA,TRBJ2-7,CASRDTAGADEQYF
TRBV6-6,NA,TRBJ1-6,CASLTETGSPLHF
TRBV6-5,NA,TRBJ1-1,CASSLQDLITEAFF
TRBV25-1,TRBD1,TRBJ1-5,CASSGDRGDQPQHF
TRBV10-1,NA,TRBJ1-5,CASSENQPQHF